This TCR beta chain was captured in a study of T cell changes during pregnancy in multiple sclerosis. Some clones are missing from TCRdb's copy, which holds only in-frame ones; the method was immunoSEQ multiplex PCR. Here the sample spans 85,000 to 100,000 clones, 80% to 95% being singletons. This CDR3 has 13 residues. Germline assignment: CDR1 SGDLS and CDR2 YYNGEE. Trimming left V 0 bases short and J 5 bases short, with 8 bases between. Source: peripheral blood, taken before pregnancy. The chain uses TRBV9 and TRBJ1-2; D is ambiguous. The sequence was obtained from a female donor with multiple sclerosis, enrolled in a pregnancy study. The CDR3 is CASSVAAGYGYTF. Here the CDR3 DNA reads TGTGCCAGCAGCGTAGCGGCAGGTTATGGCTACACCTTC. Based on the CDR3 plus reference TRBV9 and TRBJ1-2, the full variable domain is DSGVTQTPKHLITATGQRVTLRCSPRSGDLSVYWYQQSLDQGLQFLIQYYNGEERAKGNILERFSAQQFPDLHSELNLSSLELGDSALYFCASSVAAGYGYTFGSGTRLTVV.